This is a list of T cell receptor beta chains from one sample in a study of blood T cell repertoires in COVID-19. Only in-frame clones appear in the TCRdb table, and some are missing; sequencing was by immunoSEQ multiplex PCR. The data contain more than 400,000 clones, about 90% of them singletons. What was sequenced was PBMCs or T cells enriched from blood (not recorded which). The receptors come from a man younger than 35 who had recovered from COVID-19. Each CDR3 is given with its conserved first and last residue. The order of the fields is clone size, V gene, J gene, D gene, CDR3 DNA, CDR3 protein. D genes are given only for firm matches. Only some rows state a clone size, as once, few, many or a class for expanded clones.

-,TRBV28,TRBJ1-2,-,TGTGCCAGCAGTACACATAGCGGGGGGCTTAGTGGCTACACCTTC,CASSTHSGGLSGYTF
once,TRBV20-1,TRBJ2-7,TRBD2,TGCAGTGCTAGAGAGAGCGGGAGGAAGTACTTC,CSARESGRKYF
-,TRBV4-1,TRBJ1-3,TRBD1,TGCGCCAGCAGCCAATGGACAGGGTCTCGGTCTGGAAACACCATATATTTT,CASSQWTGSRSGNTIYF
-,TRBV2,TRBJ1-2,-,TGTGCCAGCAGTCCCCGGGACATACCTAACTATGGCTACACCTTC,CASSPRDIPNYGYTF
-,TRBV3-1/TRBV3-2,TRBJ1-2,-,TGTGCCAGCAGCCAAGATCCACAGGGAAATGGCTACACCTTC,CASSQDPQGNGYTF
-,TRBV12-3/TRBV12-4,TRBJ1-3,-,TGTGCCAGCGCACTAAACACCATATATTTT,CASALNTIYF
-,TRBV5-1,TRBJ2-1,TRBD2,TGCGCCAGCAGTCGAAGACTAGCGGGAGGGCCTGGGAATGAGCAGTTCTTC,CASSRRLAGGPGNEQFF
-,TRBV3-1/TRBV3-2,TRBJ2-1,-,TGTGCCAGCAGCCAAGTGGGTAGCCCGCAGTTCTTC,CASSQVGSPQFF
-,TRBV29-1,TRBJ2-3,TRBD2,TGCAGCGTTCGAGGTGGTAGTGGTAGCGGGAGGGCCTCAGATACGCAGTATTTT,CSVRGGSGSGRASDTQYF
-,TRBV5-6,TRBJ1-1,-,TGTGCCAGCAGCTTGAGTAGGAGTACTGAAGCTTTCTTT,CASSLSRSTEAFF
-,TRBV6-5,TRBJ1-6,TRBD1,TGTGCCAGCATCACAGGGGGCAGGTCACCCCTCCACTTT,CASITGGRSPLHF
-,TRBV3-1/TRBV3-2,TRBJ1-1,-,TGTGCCAGCAAGGGGTTAGGGCCGAATGAAGCTTTCTTT,CASKGLGPNEAFF
-,TRBV3-1/TRBV3-2,TRBJ1-3,-,TGTGCCAGCAGCCAATCGGGATTGGGCTCCGGAAACACCATATATTTT,CASSQSGLGSGNTIYF
-,TRBV10-2,TRBJ2-1,-,TGCGCCAGCAGTGAGGCGGTAAATGAGCAGTTCTTC,CASSEAVNEQFF
-,TRBV4-1,TRBJ1-5,-,TGCGCCAGCAGCCAAGATAGGAGTTCTGGGAATCAGCCCCAGCATTTT,CASSQDRSSGNQPQHF
-,TRBV12-3/TRBV12-4,TRBJ2-2,TRBD1,TGTGCCAGCAGCAGGGGGACCACCGGGGAGCTGTTTTTT,CASSRGTTGELFF